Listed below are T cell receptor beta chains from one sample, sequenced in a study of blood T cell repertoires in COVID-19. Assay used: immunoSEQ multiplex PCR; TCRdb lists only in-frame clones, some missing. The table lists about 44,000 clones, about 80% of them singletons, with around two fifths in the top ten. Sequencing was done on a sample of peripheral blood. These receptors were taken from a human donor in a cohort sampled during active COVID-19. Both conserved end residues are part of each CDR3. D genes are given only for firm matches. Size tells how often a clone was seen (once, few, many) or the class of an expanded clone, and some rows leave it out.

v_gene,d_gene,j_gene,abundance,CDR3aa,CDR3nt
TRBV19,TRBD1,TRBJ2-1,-,CASSISGTGTYNEQFF,TGTGCCAGTAGTATCTCCGGGACAGGGACCTACAATGAGCAGTTCTTC
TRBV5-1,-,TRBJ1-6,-,CASSEGFPESPLHF,TGCGCCAGCAGCGAGGGATTTCCGGAATCACCCCTCCACTTT
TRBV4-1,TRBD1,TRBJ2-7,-,CASSPETGTYEQYF,TGCGCCAGCAGCCCAGAGACAGGGACCTACGAGCAGTACTTC
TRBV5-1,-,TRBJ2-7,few,CASSAGIHYEQYF,TGCGCCAGCAGCGCAGGGATTCACTACGAGCAGTACTTC
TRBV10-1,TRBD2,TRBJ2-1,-,CASSESTGPPGLAGEPPFDEQFF,TGCGCCAGCAGTGAGTCGACCGGGCCTCCGGGACTAGCGGGGGAACCCCCTTTCGATGAGCAGTTCTTC
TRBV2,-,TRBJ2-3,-,CASRYSGDQDTQYF,TGTGCCAGCAGGTACTCAGGGGATCAAGATACGCAGTATTTT
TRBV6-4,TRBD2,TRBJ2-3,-,CASSVASGGSSTDTQYF,TGTGCCAGCAGTGTCGCTAGCGGAGGTAGTAGCACAGATACGCAGTATTTT
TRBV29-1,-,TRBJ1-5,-,CSVAGAPNQPQHF,TGCAGCGTGGCGGGGGCCCCTAATCAGCCCCAGCATTTT
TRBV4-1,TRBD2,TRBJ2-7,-,CASSQYSGGTSYEQYF,TGCGCCAGCAGCCAGTATAGCGGGGGGACCTCCTACGAGCAGTACTTC
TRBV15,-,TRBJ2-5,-,CATSRGGRVETQYF,TGTGCCACCAGCAGAGGGGGCCGGGTGGAGACCCAGTACTTC
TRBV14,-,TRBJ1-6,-,CASSQVLSPLHF,TGTGCCAGCAGCCAAGTCCTTTCACCCCTCCACTTT
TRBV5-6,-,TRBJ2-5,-,CASSLPNGETQYF,TGTGCCAGCAGCTTGCCCAACGGAGAGACCCAGTACTTC
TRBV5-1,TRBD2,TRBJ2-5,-,CASSFARGSQETQYF,TGCGCCAGCAGCTTCGCGCGGGGGAGCCAAGAGACCCAGTACTTC
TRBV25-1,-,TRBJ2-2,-,CASSVRGGTGELFF,TGTGCCAGCAGTGTGCGGGGAGGTACCGGGGAGCTGTTTTTT
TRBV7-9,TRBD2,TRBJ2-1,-,CASSPWDGGWNEQFF,TGTGCCAGCAGCCCTTGGGACGGGGGGTGGAATGAGCAGTTCTTC
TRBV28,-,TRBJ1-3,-,CASSFPGSGNTIYF,TGTGCCAGCAGTTTTCCAGGCTCTGGAAACACCATATATTTT
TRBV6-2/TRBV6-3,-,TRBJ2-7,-,CASSYARGDLNYEQYF,TGTGCCAGCAGTTACGCCAGGGGCGATTTGAACTACGAGCAGTACTTC
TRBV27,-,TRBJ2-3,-,CASSWMGLLSTDTQYF,TGTGCCAGCAGTTGGATGGGACTCCTTAGCACAGATACGCAGTATTTT
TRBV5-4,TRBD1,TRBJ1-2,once,CASSTQGFGNGYTF,TGTGCCAGCAGCACACAGGGGTTTGGAAATGGCTACACCTTC
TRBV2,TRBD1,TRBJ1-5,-,CASSRQGAQEPQHF,TGTGCCAGCAGTCGACAGGGGGCTCAAGAGCCCCAGCATTTT
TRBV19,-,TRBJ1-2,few,CASSIDSGEPGYGYTF,TGTGCCAGTAGTATAGATTCGGGGGAACCGGGCTATGGCTACACCTTC
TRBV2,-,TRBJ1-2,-,CASSELRGRVDGYTF,TGTGCCAGCAGTGAACTTCGGGGTAGAGTGGATGGCTACACCTTC
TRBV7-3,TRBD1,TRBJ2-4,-,CASSLTGQVGDIQYF,TGTGCCAGCAGCTTAACGGGACAGGTGGGGGACATTCAGTACTTC
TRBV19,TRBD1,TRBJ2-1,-,CASSTGQGSYNEQFF,TGTGCCAGTAGTACGGGACAGGGGTCCTACAATGAGCAGTTCTTC
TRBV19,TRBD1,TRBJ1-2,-,CATRTGNYGYTF,TGTGCCACCCGGACAGGAAACTATGGCTACACCTTC
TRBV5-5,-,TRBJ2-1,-,CASSLGGGANEQFF,TGTGCCAGCAGCTTGGGAGGGGGGGCCAATGAGCAGTTCTTC
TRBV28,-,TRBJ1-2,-,CASSPAGSYGYTF,TGTGCCAGCAGTCCGGCCGGGTCCTATGGCTACACCTTC
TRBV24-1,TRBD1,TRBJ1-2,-,CATSDPTGNYGYTF,TGTGCCACCAGTGACCCGACAGGGAACTATGGCTACACCTTC
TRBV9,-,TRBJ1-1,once,CASSVSWGANTEAFF,TGTGCCAGCAGCGTAAGCTGGGGCGCGAACACTGAAGCTTTCTTT
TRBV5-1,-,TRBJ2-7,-,CASSLGLEQYF,TGCGCCAGCAGCTTGGGACTTGAGCAGTACTTC
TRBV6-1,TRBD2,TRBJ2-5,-,CASSEFGGGETQYF,TGTGCCAGCAGTGAATTTGGCGGGGGGGAGACCCAGTACTTC
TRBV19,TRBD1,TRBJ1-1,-,CASSMSGTGKKAFF,TGTGCCAGTAGTATGAGCGGGACAGGGAAAAAAGCTTTCTTT
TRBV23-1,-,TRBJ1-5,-,CASSQSTRGTPSFSNQPQHF,TGCGCCAGCAGTCAATCCACACGGGGGACCCCATCCTTTAGCAATCAGCCCCAGCATTTT
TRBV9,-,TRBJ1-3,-,CASSHRVSFHF,TGTGCCAGCAGCCACAGGGTCAGTTTTCATTTT
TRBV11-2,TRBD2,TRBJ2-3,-,CASSSSGGGDTQYF,TGTGCCAGCAGCTCTAGCGGGGGGGGCGATACGCAGTATTTT
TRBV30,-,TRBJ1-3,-,CAWIGEYTIYF,TGTGCCTGGATCGGGGAGTACACCATATATTTT
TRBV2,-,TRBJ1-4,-,CASRSSEQTTNEKLFF,TGTGCCAGCAGGAGCTCCGAGCAAACAACTAATGAAAAACTGTTTTTT
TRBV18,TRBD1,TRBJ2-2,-,CASSPGTENTGELFF,TGTGCCAGCTCACCCGGGACAGAGAACACCGGGGAGCTGTTTTTT
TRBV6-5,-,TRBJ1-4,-,CASSTAGGEGEKLFF,TGTGCCAGCAGTACTGCGGGGGGAGAGGGTGAAAAACTGTTTTTT
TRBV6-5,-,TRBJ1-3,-,CASSLRTDSGNTIYF,TGTGCCAGCAGCTTACGGACAGACTCTGGAAACACCATATATTTT
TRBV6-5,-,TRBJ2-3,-,CASRGGFSTDTQYF,TGTGCCAGCAGGGGAGGTTTTAGCACAGATACGCAGTATTTT
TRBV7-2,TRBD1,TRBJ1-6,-,CASSQGGTGGSPLHF,TGTGCCAGCAGCCAAGGGGGGACAGGGGGTTCACCCCTCCACTTT
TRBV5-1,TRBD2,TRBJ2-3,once,CASSPGLAGPLPTDTQYF,TGCGCCAGCAGCCCGGGACTAGCGGGGCCCCTCCCCACAGATACGCAGTATTTT
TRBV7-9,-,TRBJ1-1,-,CASSPPGVFAEAFF,TGTGCCAGCAGCCCTCCAGGGGTGTTCGCTGAAGCTTTCTTT
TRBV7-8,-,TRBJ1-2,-,CASSLFTIRDLAVTNPLYGYTF,TGTGCCAGCAGCTTATTCACCATTCGGGATCTTGCGGTAACGAATCCCCTATATGGCTACACCTTC
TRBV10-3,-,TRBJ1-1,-,CAISDRANTEAFF,TGTGCCATCAGTGACAGGGCGAACACTGAAGCTTTCTTT
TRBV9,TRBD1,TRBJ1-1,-,CASSVGGRGREAFF,TGTGCCAGCAGCGTAGGTGGCAGGGGGCGGGAAGCTTTCTTT
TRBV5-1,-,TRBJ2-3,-,CASSLGQPGDTQYF,TGCGCCAGCAGCTTGGGACAGCCAGGGGATACGCAGTATTTT
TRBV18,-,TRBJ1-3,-,CASSPNQSGSSSGNTIYF,TGTGCCAGCTCACCAAACCAATCAGGAAGTTCCTCTGGAAACACCATATATTTT
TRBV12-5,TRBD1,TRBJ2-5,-,CASGRDSLQETQYF,TGTGCTAGTGGCCGGGACAGCCTTCAAGAGACCCAGTACTTC
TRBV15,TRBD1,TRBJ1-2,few,CATSRQGAGYGYTF,TGTGCCACCAGCAGACAGGGGGCGGGCTATGGCTACACCTTC
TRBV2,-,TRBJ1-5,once,CASSEISVSNQPQHF,TGTGCCAGCAGTGAAATTTCTGTTAGCAATCAGCCCCAGCATTTT
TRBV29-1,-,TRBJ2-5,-,CSVDFYSQETQYF,TGCAGCGTTGATTTCTACAGCCAAGAGACCCAGTACTTC